Listed below are T cell receptor beta chains from one sample, sequenced in a study of blood T cells in healthy people across ages. MiXCR was run by TCRdb on the 5' RACE reads, yielding one entry per CDR3 protein. The sample lists more than 650,000 distinct CDR3 sequences; 22% were seen once. The sequenced material came from blood. These receptors all come from a man between 65 and 80 years old in good health. Both conserved end residues are part of each CDR3. The order of the fields is J gene, CDR3 length, V gene, CDR3 protein.

j_call: TRBJ2-5
cdr3_length: 14
v_call: TRBV20-1
cdr3_aa: CSARGREYQETQYF

j_call: TRBJ2-1
cdr3_length: 13
v_call: TRBV29-1
cdr3_aa: CSVGGGADNEQFF

j_call: TRBJ2-3
cdr3_length: 12
v_call: TRBV6-5
cdr3_aa: CASSLWRGPQYF

j_call: TRBJ2-6
cdr3_length: 15
v_call: TRBV5-1
cdr3_aa: CASSSHSGGANVLTF

j_call: TRBJ2-3
cdr3_length: 16
v_call: TRBV5-1
cdr3_aa: CASSLKVAGGPDTQYF

j_call: TRBJ1-1
cdr3_length: 13
v_call: TRBV5-6
cdr3_aa: CASSLQGATEAFF

j_call: TRBJ1-1
cdr3_length: 14
v_call: TRBV10-3
cdr3_aa: CAISDRGGNTEAFF

j_call: -
cdr3_length: 14
v_call: TRBV25-1
cdr3_aa: CASSVRTVAYEQYF

j_call: TRBJ2-1
cdr3_length: 15
v_call: TRBV4-1
cdr3_aa: CASSHPSGLGGEQFF

j_call: TRBJ1-1
cdr3_length: 19
v_call: TRBV19
cdr3_aa: CASSPQRTQGAKVNTEAFF

j_call: TRBJ1-4
cdr3_length: 14
v_call: TRBV11-3
cdr3_aa: CASSTDRIYEKLFF

j_call: TRBJ2-7
cdr3_length: 16
v_call: TRBV5-1
cdr3_aa: CASSSQGHPAGYEQYF

j_call: TRBJ2-1
cdr3_length: 15
v_call: TRBV3-1
cdr3_aa: CASSQDLAGAKEQFF

j_call: -
cdr3_length: 13
v_call: TRBV10-2
cdr3_aa: CASSPRPAEAQYF

j_call: -
cdr3_length: 14
v_call: TRBV7-6
cdr3_aa: CASSLGGQGYEQYF

j_call: TRBJ2-1
cdr3_length: 15
v_call: TRBV4-1
cdr3_aa: CASSQEAGLAVEQFF

j_call: TRBJ2-4
cdr3_length: 16
v_call: TRBV20-1
cdr3_aa: CSANPSAHQSKNIQYF

j_call: TRBJ1-6
cdr3_length: 14
v_call: TRBV10-2
cdr3_aa: CASSDGQSNSPLHF

j_call: TRBJ2-1
cdr3_length: 16
v_call: TRBV12-3/TRBV12-4
cdr3_aa: CASSARLAGGQNEQFF

j_call: TRBJ2-5
cdr3_length: 14
v_call: TRBV2
cdr3_aa: CASSETRPQETQYF

j_call: TRBJ1-5
cdr3_length: 13
v_call: TRBV20-1
cdr3_aa: CSARGDSHQPQHF

j_call: TRBJ2-7
cdr3_length: 14
v_call: TRBV29-1
cdr3_aa: CSARQGSDSYEQYF

j_call: -
cdr3_length: 15
v_call: TRBV6-5
cdr3_aa: CASSYLQEYQETQYF

j_call: TRBJ1-3
cdr3_length: 11
v_call: TRBV11-2
cdr3_aa: CASSSGSTIYF

j_call: TRBJ1-1
cdr3_length: 16
v_call: TRBV6-1
cdr3_aa: CARPNLWGQMNTEAFF